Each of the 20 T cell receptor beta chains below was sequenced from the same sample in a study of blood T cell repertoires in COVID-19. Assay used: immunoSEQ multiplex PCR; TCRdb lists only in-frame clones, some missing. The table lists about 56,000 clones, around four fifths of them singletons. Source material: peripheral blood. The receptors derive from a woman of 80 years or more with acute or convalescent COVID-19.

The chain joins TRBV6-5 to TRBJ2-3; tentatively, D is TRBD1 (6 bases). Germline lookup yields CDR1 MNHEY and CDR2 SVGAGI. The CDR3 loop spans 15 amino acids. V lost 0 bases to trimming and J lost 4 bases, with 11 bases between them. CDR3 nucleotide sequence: TGTGCCAGCAGTTACTCCCCAGGGGTCGCAGATACGCAGTATTTT. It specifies CASSYSPGVADTQYF.

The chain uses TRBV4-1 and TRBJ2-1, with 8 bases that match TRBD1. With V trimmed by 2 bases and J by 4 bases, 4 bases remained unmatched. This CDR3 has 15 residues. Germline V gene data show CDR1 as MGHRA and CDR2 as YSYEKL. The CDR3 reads CASSQRTGNYNEQFF. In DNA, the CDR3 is TGCGCCAGCAGCCAACGGACAGGGAATTACAATGAGCAGTTCTTC.

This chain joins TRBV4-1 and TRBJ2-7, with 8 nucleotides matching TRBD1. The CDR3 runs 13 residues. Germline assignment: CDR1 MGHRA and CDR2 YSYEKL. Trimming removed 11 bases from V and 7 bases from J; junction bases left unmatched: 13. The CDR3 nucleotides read TGCGCCCCCAGCCAACAGGGGGTGGGGGAGCAGTACTTC. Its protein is CAPSQQGVGEQYF.

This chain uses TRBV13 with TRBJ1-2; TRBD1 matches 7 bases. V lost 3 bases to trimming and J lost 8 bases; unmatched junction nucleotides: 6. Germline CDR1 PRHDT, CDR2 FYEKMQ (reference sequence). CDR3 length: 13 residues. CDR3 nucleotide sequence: TGTGCCAGCAGCTTTTTACAGGGGCTCGGCTACACCTTC. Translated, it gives CASSFLQGLGYTF. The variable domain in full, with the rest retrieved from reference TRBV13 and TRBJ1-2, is AAGVIQSPRHLIKEKRETATLKCYPIPRHDTVYWYQQGPGQDPQFLISFYEKMQSDKGSIPDRFSAQQFSDYHSELNMSSLELGDSALYFCASSFLQGLGYTFGSGTRLTVV.

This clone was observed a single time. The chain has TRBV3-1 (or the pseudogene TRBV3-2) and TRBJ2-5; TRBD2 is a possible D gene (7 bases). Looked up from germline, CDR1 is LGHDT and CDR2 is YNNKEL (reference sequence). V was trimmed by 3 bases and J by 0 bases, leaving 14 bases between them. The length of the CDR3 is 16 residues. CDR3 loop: CASSQDRGANQETQYF. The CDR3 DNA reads TGTGCCAGCAGCCAGGACCGGGGGGCCAACCAAGAGACCCAGTACTTC.

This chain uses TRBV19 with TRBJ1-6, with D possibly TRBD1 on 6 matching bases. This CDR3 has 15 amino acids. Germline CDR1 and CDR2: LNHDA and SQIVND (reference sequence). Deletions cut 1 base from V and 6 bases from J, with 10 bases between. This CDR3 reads CASSIVGQTNSPLHF. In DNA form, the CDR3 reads TGTGCCAGTAGTATAGTCGGACAGACTAATTCACCCCTCCACTTT.

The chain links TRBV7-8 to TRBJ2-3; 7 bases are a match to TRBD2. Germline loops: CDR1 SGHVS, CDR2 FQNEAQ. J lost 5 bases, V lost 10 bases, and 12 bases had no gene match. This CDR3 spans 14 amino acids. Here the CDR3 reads CATSAGVLRDTQYF. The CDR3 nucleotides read TGTGCCACGAGCGCGGGGGTTCTTAGAGATACGCAGTATTTT.

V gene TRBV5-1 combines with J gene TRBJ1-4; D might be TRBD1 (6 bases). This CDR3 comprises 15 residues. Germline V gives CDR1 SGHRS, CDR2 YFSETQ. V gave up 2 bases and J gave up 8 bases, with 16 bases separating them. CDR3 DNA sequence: TGCGCCAGCAGCTTCCGGGGGGCGCATGAAGAAAAACTGTTTTTT. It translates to CASSFRGAHEEKLFF.

CDR3 sequence reads: CASRQNTGELFF. The CDR3 DNA sequence: TGTGCCAGCCGACAGAACACCGGGGAGCTGTTTTTT. The rearrangement links TRBV12-3 or TRBV12-4 to TRBJ2-2, with D uncertain. V was pared by 8 bases and J by 1 base, with 5 bases between. This CDR3 spans 12 amino acids.

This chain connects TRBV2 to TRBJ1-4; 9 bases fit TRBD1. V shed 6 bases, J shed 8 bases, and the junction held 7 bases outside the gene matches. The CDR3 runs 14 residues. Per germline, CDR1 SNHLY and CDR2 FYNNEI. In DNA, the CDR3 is TGTGCCAGCAGCCTCGGGACAGGGAACGAAAAACTGTTTTTT. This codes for CASSLGTGNEKLFF.

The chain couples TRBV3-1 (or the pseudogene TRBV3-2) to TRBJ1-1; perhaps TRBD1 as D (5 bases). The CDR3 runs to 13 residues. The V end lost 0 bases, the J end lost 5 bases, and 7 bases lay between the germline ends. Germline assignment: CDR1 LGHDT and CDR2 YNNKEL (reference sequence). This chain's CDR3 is CASSQDRGTEAFF. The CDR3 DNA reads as TGTGCCAGCAGCCAAGATCGGGGGACTGAAGCTTTCTTT.

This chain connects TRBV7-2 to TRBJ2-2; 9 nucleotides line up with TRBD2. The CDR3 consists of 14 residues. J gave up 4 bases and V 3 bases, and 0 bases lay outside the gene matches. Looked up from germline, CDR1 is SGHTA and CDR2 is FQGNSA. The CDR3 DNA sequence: TGTGCCAGCAGCTTGGGACTAGCCACCGGGGAGCTGTTTTTT. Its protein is CASSLGLATGELFF.

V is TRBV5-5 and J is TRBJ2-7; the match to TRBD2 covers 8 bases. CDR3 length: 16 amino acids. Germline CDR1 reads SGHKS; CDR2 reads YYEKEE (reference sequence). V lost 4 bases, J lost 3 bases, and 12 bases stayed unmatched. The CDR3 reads CASSPIGVAGIYEQYF. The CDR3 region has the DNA TGTGCCAGCAGCCCTATAGGGGTAGCGGGGATCTACGAGCAGTACTTC.

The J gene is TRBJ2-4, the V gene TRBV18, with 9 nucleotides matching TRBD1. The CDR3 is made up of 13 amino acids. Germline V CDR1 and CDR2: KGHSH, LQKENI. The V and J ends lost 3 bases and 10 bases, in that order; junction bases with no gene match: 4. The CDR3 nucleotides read TGTGCCAGCTCACCGGGACAGGGCTTAATTCAGTACTTC. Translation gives CASSPGQGLIQYF.

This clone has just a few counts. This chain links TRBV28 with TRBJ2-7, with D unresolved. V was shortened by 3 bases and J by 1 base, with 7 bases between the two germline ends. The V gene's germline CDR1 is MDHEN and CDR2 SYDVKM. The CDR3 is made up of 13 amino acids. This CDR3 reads CASSLVQSYEQYF. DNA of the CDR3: TGTGCCAGCAGTTTGGTCCAGTCCTACGAGCAGTACTTC.

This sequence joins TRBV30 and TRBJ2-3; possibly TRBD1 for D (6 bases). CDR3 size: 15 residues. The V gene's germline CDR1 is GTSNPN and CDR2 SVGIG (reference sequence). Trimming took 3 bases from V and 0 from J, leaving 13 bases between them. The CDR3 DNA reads TGTGCCTGGAGCCCTGGACAGATGAGCACAGATACGCAGTATTTT. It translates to CAWSPGQMSTDTQYF.

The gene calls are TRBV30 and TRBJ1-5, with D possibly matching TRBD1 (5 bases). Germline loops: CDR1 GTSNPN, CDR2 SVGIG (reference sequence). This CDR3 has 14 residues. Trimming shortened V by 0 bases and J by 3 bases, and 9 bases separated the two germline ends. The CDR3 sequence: CAWSVVQVNQPQHF. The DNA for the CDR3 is TGTGCCTGGAGTGTAGTACAGGTCAATCAGCCCCAGCATTTT.

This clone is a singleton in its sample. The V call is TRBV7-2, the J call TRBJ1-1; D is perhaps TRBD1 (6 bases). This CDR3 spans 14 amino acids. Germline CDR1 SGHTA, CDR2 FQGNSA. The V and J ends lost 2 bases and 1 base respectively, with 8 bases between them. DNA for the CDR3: TGTGCCAGCAGCTTACAGGGGTCGAACACTGAAGCTTTCTTT. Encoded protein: CASSLQGSNTEAFF.

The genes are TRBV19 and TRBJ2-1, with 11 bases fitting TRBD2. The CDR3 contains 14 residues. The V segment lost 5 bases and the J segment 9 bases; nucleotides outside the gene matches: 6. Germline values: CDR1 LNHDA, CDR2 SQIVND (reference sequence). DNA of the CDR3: TGTGCCAGTAGTGCTAGCGGGGGGTCCATTGAGCAGTTCTTC. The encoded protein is CASSASGGSIEQFF.

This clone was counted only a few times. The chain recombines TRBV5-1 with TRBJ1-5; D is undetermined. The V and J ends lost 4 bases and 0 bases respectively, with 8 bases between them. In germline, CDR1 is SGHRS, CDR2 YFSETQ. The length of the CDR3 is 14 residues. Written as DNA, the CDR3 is TGCGCCAGCAGCCCTGGAGTTAGCAATCAGCCCCAGCATTTT. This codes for CASSPGVSNQPQHF.